The 8 T cell receptor beta chains below come from one sample, sequenced in a study. TCRdb itself ran the RT-PCR reads through MiXCR, one entry per CDR3 protein. This sample carries about 700,000 distinct CDR3 sequences, 14% of them seen once, and the ten largest clones take around 3.3%. Material for sequencing was memory CD4+ T cells from blood. Every receptor here comes from a female donor in good health, serving as a healthy control.

The rearrangement links TRBV7-9 to TRBJ1-1, with D maybe TRBD1 (5 bases). This CDR3 is built from 15 residues. Germline CDR1 and CDR2: SEHNR and FQNEAQ (reference sequence). The V gene lost 5 bases and the J gene lost 2 bases, with 15 bases spanning the gap. CDR3: CASSPQGRENTEAFF. The CDR3 coding sequence is TGTGCCAGCAGCCCGCAGGGCAGGGAAAACACTGAAGCTTTCTTT.

This clonotype was detected ten times or more. The chain recombines TRBV20-1 with TRBJ1-2; maybe TRBD1 (5 bases). Germline V gene data show CDR1 as DFQATT and CDR2 as SNEGSKA (reference sequence). V lost 4 bases and J lost 2, with 14 bases in between. The CDR3 consists of 14 residues. The CDR3 DNA is TGCAGTGCTAAACCCGGGACCGACAACTATGGCTACACCTTC. Encoded protein: CSAKPGTDNYGYTF.

The gene calls are TRBV30 and TRBJ2-5, with D unresolved. Looked up from germline, CDR1 is GTSNPN and CDR2 is SVGIG (reference sequence). V was cut by 5 bases and J by 9 bases, with 4 bases left in between. The CDR3 contains 8 residues. In DNA form, the CDR3 reads TGTGCCTGGGGGGCCCAGTACTTC. Its translation is CAWGAQYF.

J is TRBJ2-7 and V is TRBV20-1, with TRBD1 matching over 9 bases. The CDR3 extends over 14 amino acids. From germline, CDR1 is DFQATT and CDR2 SNEGSKA (reference sequence). After removal of 5 bases from V and 7 bases from J, the junction contained 12 bases not matched to a gene. The CDR3 DNA follows: TGCAGTGCTGAGGGACAGGGTAACGGTGGAGAGCAGTACTTC. The encoded protein is CSAEGQGNGGEQYF.

This chain links TRBV28 with TRBJ1-2; TRBD1 might be the D (5 bases). The V end was cut by 9 bases, the J end by 4 bases, with 12 bases between. The CDR3 covers 12 residues. Germline lookup yields CDR1 MDHEN and CDR2 SYDVKM. DNA of the CDR3: TGTGCCAGTCAGGGAAAGGGCTATGGCTACACCTTC. This sequence encodes CASQGKGYGYTF.

The table lists this clonotype with a few counts. CDR3 sequence reads: CSARDRSVASGRRNTGELFF. DNA for the CDR3: TGCAGTGCTAGAGATCGTTCAGTAGCCAGCGGGAGGAGGAACACCGGGGAGCTGTTTTTT. The chain is built from TRBV20-1 and TRBJ2-2; 9 bases line up with TRBD2. Looked up from germline, CDR1 is DFQATT and CDR2 is SNEGSKA (reference sequence). V shed 0 bases and J 1 base; nucleotides not matched to a gene: 15. CDR3 length equals 20 residues.

This clonotype was seen more than once but under ten times. This chain uses TRBV3-1 with TRBJ1-1, with D perhaps matching TRBD1 (6 bases). The CDR3 spans 17 residues. Looked up from germline, CDR1 is LGHDT and CDR2 is YNNKEL (reference sequence). Trimming pared 5 bases from V and 4 bases from J, leaving 23 bases between. The CDR3 loop is CASSSLARGLGGTEAFF. In nucleotides, the CDR3 is TGTGCCAGCAGCAGCCTGGCAAGGGGACTAGGGGGCACTGAAGCTTTCTTT.

V is TRBV12-3 or TRBV12-4 and J is TRBJ1-6, with D perhaps matching TRBD1 (6 bases). Deletions cut 1 base from V and 9 bases from J, with 13 bases between. The CDR3 covers 15 residues. The CDR3 DNA reads as TGTGCCAGCAGTTTAGTACAGGGACGGGGTTCACCCCTCCACTTT. It yields the protein CASSLVQGRGSPLHF.